The sequence of this T cell receptor beta chain was determined in a study of T cells in tumors after PD-1 blockade. Study information: Mean per tumor sample: approximately 26,000 templates (roughly 550-100,000), 6,000 or so unique clonotypes.

The V segment lost 5 bases and the J segment 4 bases; nucleotides outside the gene matches: 3. This CDR3 contains 13 residues. Germline CDR1 reads SGHNT; CDR2 reads YYREEE (reference sequence). Note on this clone: The antigen remains undetermined.

Measured with immunoSEQ multiplex PCR; TCRdb has only the in-frame clones, and not every one. The repertoire holds around 12,000 clones, with 50% to 70% as singletons. Findings and limits, study-wide: Only pre- versus post-treatment comparisons showed clonal replacement. After therapy, most expanded exhausted CD8+ clones were absent pre-treatment, suggesting clonal replacement.

Material: tumor tissue, obtained before anti-PD-1 treatment. The sequence derives from a human donor with cutaneous squamous cell carcinoma. V usage is TRBV5-4 and J usage is TRBJ2-3, with 8 bases matching TRBD1. CDR3 region: CASRKQGADTQYF. DNA of the CDR3: TGTGCCAGCAGGAAACAGGGGGCAGATACGCAGTATTTT.